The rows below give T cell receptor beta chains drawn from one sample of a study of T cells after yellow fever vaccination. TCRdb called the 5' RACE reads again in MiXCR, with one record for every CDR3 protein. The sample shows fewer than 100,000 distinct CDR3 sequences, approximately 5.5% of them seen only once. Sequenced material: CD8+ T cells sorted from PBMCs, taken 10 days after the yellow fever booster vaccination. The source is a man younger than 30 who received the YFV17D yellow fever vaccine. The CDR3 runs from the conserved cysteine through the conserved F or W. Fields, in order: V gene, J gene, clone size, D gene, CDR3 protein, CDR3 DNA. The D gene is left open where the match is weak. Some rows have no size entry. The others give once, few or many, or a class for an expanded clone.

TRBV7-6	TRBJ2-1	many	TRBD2	CASSAQAGGTEQFF	TGTGCCAGCAGCGCCCAGGCGGGGGGCACTGAGCAGTTCTTC
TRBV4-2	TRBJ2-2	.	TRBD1	CASSDRVAGELFF	TGTGCCAGCAGTGACAGGGTAGCCGGGGAGCTGTTTTTT
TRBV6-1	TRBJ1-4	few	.	CASSGRGAKLFF	TGTGCCAGCAGTGGGCGGGGGGCCAAACTGTTTTTT
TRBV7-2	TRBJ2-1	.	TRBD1	CASSLRQGMHEQFF	TGTGCCAGCAGCCTTCGACAGGGGATGCATGAGCAGTTCTTC
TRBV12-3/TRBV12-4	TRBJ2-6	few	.	CASGNAGANVLTF	TGTGCCAGCGGAAACGCTGGGGCCAACGTCCTGACTTTC
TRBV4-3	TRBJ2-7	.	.	CASSQGRGDYEQYF	TGCGCCAGCAGCCAAGGAAGGGGGGACTACGAGCAGTACTTC
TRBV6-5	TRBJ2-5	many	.	CASSNYPGEETQYF	TGTGCCAGCAGCAACTACCCAGGGGAAGAGACCCAGTACTTC
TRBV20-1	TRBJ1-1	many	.	CSASVAGSLEAFF	TGCAGTGCTAGTGTGGCAGGGTCGTTGGAAGCTTTCTTT
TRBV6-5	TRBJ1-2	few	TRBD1	CASTNSRQGADGYTF	TGTGCCAGCACCAATTCCCGACAGGGGGCGGATGGCTACACCTTC
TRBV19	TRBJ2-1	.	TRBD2	CASIAGVPHEQFF	TGTGCCAGTATAGCGGGGGTCCCCCATGAGCAGTTCTTC
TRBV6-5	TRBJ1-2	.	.	CASSPSYEALSDGYTF	TGTGCCAGCAGTCCCTCGTATGAAGCTTTGAGCGATGGCTACACCTTC
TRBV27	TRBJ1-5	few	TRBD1	CASSWTGFRQPQHF	TGTGCCAGCAGTTGGACAGGGTTTCGTCAGCCCCAGCATTTT
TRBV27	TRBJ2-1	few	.	CASRRTEDNEQFF	TGTGCCAGCAGACGGACGGAAGACAATGAGCAGTTCTTC
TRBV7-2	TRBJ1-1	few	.	CASSFPNTEAFF	TGTGCCAGCAGCTTCCCGAACACTGAAGCTTTCTTT
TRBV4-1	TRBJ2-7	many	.	CASSQRGGYEQYF	TGCGCCAGCAGCCAAAGGGGCGGTTACGAGCAGTACTTC
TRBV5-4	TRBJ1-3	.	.	CASSDSGRSGNTIYF	TGTGCCAGCAGCGACTCGGGGCGCTCTGGAAACACCATATATTTT
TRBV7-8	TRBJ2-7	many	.	CASSRAGDEQYF	TGTGCCAGCAGCCGAGCAGGGGACGAGCAGTACTTC
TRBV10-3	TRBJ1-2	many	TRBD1	CAISPSGQGPMGYTF	TGTGCCATCAGTCCGTCGGGACAGGGACCTATGGGCTACACCTTC
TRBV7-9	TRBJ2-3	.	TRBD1	CASSSRDRGLTDTQYF	TGTGCCAGCAGCTCACGCGACAGGGGCCTCACAGATACGCAGTATTTT
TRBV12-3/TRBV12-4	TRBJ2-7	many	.	CASRQGSYEQYF	TGTGCCAGCAGACAGGGCTCCTACGAGCAGTACTTC
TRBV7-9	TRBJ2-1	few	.	CASRPWTPSYNEQFF	TGTGCCAGCAGGCCCTGGACCCCTTCCTACAATGAGCAGTTCTTC
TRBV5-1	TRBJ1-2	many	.	CASSWTVPRYGYTF	TGCGCCAGCAGCTGGACAGTCCCTCGCTATGGCTACACCTTC
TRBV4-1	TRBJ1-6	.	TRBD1	CASSHRTGVGEGSPLHF	TGCGCCAGCAGCCACAGGACAGGGGTGGGTGAGGGTTCACCCCTCCACTTT
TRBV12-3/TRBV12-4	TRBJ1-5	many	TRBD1	CASSLVVGQGAYQPQHF	TGTGCCAGCAGTTTAGTTGTGGGACAGGGGGCATATCAGCCCCAGCATTTT
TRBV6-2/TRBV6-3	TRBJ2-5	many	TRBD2	CASSYTSGGQETQYF	TGTGCCAGCAGTTACACAAGCGGGGGCCAAGAGACCCAGTACTTC
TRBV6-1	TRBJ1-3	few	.	CASSAGTGNTIYF	TGTGCCAGCAGTGCCGGGACTGGAAACACCATATATTTT
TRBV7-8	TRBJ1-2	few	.	CASSLGTAYGYTF	TGTGCCAGCAGCTTAGGGACAGCCTATGGCTACACCTTC
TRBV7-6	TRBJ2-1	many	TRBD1	CASSLTGGNEQFF	TGTGCCAGCAGCTTGACAGGGGGCAATGAGCAGTTCTTC
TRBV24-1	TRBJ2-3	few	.	CATSGTTLGFTDTQYF	TGTGCCACCAGTGGGACTACTTTGGGGTTCACAGATACGCAGTATTTT
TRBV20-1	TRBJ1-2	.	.	CSARDARKSYGYTF	TGCAGTGCTAGAGATGCCAGGAAGAGCTATGGCTACACCTTC
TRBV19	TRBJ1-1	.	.	CASSTHTEAFF	TGTGCCAGTAGTACCCACACTGAAGCTTTCTTT
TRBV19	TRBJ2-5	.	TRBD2	CASSVTSGGALETQYF	TGTGCCAGTAGTGTGACTAGCGGGGGGGCCTTAGAGACCCAGTACTTC
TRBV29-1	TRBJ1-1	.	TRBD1	CSVEDLGQGSTEAFF	TGCAGCGTTGAAGATCTTGGACAGGGTAGCACTGAAGCTTTCTTT
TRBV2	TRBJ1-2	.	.	CASETGYGYTF	TGTGCCAGCGAGACAGGCTATGGCTACACCTTC
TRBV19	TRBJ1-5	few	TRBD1	CASSPGGTGFQPQHF	TGTGCCAGTAGTCCTGGCGGGACAGGGTTTCAGCCCCAGCATTTT
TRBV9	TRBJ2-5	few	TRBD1	CASSEGGQGSETQYF	TGTGCCAGCAGCGAGGGAGGACAGGGAAGCGAGACCCAGTACTTC
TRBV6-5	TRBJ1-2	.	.	CASTLGQGYGYTF	TGTGCCAGCACCCTAGGTCAGGGCTATGGCTACACCTTC
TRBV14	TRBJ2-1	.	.	CASSQDRPGEPYNEQFF	TGTGCCAGCAGCCAAGATCGGCCAGGGGAGCCCTACAATGAGCAGTTCTTC
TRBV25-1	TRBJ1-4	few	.	CASSEWSGTDLLNEKLFF	TGTGCCAGCAGTGAATGGTCCGGGACGGATTTACTAAATGAAAAACTGTTTTTT